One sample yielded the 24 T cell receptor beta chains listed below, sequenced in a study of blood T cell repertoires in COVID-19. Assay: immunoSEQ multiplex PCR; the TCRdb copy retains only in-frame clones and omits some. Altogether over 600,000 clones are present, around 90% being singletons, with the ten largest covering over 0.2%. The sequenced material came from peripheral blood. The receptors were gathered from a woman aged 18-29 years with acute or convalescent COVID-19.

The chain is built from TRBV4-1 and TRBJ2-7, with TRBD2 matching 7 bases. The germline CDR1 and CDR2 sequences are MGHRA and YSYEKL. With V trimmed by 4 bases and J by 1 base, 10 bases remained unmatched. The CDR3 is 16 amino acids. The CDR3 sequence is CASSPGASGWSYEQYF. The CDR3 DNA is TGCGCCAGCAGCCCTGGAGCTAGCGGTTGGTCCTACGAGCAGTACTTC.

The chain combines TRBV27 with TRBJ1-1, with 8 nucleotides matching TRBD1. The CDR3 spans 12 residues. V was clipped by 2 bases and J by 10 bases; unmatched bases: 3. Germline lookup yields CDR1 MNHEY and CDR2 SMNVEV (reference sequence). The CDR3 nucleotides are TGTGCCAGCAGTTTAATCGGACAGGGAGCTTTCTTT. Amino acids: CASSLIGQGAFF.

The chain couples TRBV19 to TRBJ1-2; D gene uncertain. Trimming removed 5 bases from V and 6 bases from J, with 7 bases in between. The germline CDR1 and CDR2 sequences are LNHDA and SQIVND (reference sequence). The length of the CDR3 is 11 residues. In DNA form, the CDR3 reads TGTGCCAGTAGTGCAGTCCATGGCTACACCTTC. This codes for CASSAVHGYTF.

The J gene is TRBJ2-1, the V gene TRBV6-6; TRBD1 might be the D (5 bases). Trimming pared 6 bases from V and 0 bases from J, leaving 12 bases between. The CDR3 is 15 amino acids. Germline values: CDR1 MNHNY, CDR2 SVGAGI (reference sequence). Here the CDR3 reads CASRATASSYNEQFF. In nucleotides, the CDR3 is TGTGCCAGCAGGGCGACAGCGAGCTCCTACAATGAGCAGTTCTTC.

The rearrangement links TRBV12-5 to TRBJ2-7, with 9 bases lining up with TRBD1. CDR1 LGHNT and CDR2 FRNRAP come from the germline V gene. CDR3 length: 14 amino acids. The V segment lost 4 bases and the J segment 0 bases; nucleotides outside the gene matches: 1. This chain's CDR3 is CASGSGQGSYEQYF. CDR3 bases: TGTGCTAGTGGTTCGGGACAGGGCTCCTACGAGCAGTACTTC.

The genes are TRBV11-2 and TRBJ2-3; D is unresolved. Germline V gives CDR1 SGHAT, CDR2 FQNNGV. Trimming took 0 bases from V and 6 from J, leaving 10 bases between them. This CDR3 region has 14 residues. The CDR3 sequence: CASSLDISPDTQYF. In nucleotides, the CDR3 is TGTGCCAGCAGCTTAGATATCTCCCCGGATACGCAGTATTTT.

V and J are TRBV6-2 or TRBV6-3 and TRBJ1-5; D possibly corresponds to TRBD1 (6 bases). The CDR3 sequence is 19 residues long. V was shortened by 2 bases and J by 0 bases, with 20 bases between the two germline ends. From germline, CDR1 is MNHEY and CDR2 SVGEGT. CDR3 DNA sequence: TGTGCCAGCAGTTACCCGTCCGGGACACTAATGGTTAGCAATCAGCCCCAGCATTTT. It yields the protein CASSYPSGTLMVSNQPQHF.

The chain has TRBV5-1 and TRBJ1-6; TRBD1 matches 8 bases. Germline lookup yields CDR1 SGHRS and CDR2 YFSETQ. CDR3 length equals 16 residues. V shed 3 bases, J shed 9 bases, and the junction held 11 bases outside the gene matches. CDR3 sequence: CASSSDRVSSASPLHF. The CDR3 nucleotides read TGCGCCAGCAGCTCGGACAGGGTGAGTTCTGCTTCACCCCTCCACTTT.

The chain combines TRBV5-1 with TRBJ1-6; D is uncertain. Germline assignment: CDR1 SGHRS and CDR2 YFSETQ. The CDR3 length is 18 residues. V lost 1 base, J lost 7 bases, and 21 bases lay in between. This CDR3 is CASSLSIRLREINSPLHF. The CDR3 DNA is TGCGCCAGCAGCTTGAGTATCAGACTCCGGGAGATCAATTCACCCCTCCACTTT.

CDR3 bases: TGTGCCAGCAGCTTAGCTAGCGGGGCCCCCTACAATGAGCAGTTCTTC. This translates into CASSLASGAPYNEQFF. The chain links TRBV7-2 to TRBJ2-1; 8 bases align to TRBD2. Losses at the gene ends were 0 bases for V and 2 bases for J; bases not matched to a gene: 3. Germline loops: CDR1 SGHTA, CDR2 FQGNSA. CDR3 length: 16 residues. Full variable domain (missing parts from reference TRBV7-2 and TRBJ2-1): GAGVSQSPSNKVTEKGKDVELRCDPISGHTALYWYRQSLGQGLEFLIYFQGNSAPDKSGLPSDRFSAERTGGSVSTLTIQRTQQEDSAVYLCASSLASGAPYNEQFFGPGTRLTVL.

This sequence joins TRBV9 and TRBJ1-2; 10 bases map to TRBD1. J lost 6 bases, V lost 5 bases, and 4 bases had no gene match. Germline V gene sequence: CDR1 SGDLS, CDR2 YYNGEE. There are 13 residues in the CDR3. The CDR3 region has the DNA TGTGCCAGCAGTCGGGACAGGGGTGATGGCTACACCTTC. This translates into CASSRDRGDGYTF.

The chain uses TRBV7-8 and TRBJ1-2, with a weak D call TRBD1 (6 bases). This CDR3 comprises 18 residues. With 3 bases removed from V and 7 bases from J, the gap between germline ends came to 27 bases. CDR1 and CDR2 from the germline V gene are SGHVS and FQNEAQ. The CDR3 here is CASSFSSGTGFRAGGYTF. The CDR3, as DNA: TGTGCCAGCAGCTTCTCTTCCGGAACAGGGTTTAGGGCGGGTGGCTACACCTTC.

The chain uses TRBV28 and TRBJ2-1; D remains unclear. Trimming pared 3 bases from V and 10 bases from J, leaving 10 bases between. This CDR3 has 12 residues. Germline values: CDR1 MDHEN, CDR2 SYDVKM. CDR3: CASSLLRREQFF. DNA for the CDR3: TGTGCCAGCAGTTTGCTCCGTCGGGAGCAGTTCTTC.

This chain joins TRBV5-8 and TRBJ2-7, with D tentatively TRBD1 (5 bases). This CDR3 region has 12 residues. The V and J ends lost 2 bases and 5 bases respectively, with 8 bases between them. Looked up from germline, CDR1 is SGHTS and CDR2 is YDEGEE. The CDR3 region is CASSFPGNEQYF. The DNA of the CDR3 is TGTGCCAGCAGCTTCCCAGGGAACGAGCAGTACTTC. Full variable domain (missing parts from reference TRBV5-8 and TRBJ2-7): EAGVTQSPTHLIKTRGQQATLRCSPISGHTSVYWYQQALGLGLQFLLWYDEGEERNRGNFPPRFSGRQFPNYSSELNVNALELEDSALYLCASSFPGNEQYFGPGTRLTVT.

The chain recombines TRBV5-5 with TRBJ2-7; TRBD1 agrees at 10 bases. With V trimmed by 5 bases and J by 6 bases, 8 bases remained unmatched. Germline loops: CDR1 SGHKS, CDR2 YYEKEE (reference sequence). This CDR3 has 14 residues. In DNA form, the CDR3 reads TGTGCCAGCAGGCCGGGACAGGGGCGCCTCGAGCAGTACTTC. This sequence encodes CASRPGQGRLEQYF. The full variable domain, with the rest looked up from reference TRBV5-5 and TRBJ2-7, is DAGVTQSPTHLIKTRGQQVTLRCSPISGHKSVSWYQQVLGQGPQFIFQYYEKEERGRGNFPDRFSARQFPNYSSELNVNALLLGDSALYLCASRPGQGRLEQYFGPGTRLTVT.

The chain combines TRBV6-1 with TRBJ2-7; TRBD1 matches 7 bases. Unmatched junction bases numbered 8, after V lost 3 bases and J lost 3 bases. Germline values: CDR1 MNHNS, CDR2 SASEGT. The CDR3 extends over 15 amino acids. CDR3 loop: CASSDRQGGGYEQYF. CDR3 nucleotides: TGTGCCAGCAGTGATCGACAGGGTGGCGGCTACGAGCAGTACTTC.

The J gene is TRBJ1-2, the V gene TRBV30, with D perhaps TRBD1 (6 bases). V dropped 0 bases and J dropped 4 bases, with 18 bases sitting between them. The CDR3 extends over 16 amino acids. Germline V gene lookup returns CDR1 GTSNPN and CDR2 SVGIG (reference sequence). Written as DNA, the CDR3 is TGTGCCTGGAGTGTACGATTAAGGGGGGGAATCTATGGCTACACCTTC. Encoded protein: CAWSVRLRGGIYGYTF. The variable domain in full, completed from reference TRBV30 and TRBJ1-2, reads SQTIHQWPATLVQPVGSPLSLECTVEGTSNPNLYWYRQAAGRGLQLLFYSVGIGQISSEVPQNLSASRPQDRQFILSSKKLLLSDSGFYLCAWSVRLRGGIYGYTFGSGTRLTVV.

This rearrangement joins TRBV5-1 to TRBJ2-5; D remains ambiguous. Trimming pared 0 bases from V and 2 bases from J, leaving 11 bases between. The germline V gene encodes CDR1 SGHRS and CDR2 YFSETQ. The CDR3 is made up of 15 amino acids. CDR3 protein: CASSLVVSVQETQYF. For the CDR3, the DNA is TGCGCCAGCAGCTTGGTTGTATCGGTACAAGAGACCCAGTACTTC.

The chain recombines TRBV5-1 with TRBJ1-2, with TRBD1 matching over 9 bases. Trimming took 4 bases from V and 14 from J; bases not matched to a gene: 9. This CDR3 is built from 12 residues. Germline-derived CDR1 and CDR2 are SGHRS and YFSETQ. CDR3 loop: CASSVLPGQGTF. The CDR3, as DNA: TGCGCCAGCAGCGTTTTACCGGGACAGGGTACCTTC.

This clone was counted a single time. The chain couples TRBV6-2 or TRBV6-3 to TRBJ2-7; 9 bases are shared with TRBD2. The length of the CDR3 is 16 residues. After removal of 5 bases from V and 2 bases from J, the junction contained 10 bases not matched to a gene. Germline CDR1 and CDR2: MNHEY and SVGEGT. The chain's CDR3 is CASSDPLAGFAYEQYF. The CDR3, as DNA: TGTGCCAGCAGTGACCCACTAGCGGGCTTCGCCTACGAGCAGTACTTC.

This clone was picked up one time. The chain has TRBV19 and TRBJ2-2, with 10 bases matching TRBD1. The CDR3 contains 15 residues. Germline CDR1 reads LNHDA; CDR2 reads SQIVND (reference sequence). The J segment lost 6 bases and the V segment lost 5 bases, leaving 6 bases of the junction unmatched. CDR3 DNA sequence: TGTGCCAGTAGTCAGGACAGGGGGTGGGCCGGGGAGCTGTTTTTT. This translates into CASSQDRGWAGELFF.

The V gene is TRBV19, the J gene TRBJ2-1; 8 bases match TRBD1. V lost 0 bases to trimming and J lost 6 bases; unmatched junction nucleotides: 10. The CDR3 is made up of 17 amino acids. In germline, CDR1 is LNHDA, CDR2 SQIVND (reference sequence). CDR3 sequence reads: CASSIDRRGQAGNEQFF. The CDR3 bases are TGTGCCAGTAGTATAGATAGGCGGGGACAGGCCGGCAATGAGCAGTTCTTC. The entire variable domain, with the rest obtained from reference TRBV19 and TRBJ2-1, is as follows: DGGITQSPKYLFRKEGQNVTLSCEQNLNHDAMYWYRQDPGQGLRLIYYSQIVNDFQKGDIAEGYSVSREKKESFPLTVTSAQKNPTAFYLCASSIDRRGQAGNEQFFGPGTRLTVL.

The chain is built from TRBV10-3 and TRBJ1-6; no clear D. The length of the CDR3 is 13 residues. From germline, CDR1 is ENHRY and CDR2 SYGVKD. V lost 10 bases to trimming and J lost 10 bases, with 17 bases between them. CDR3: CATLLRTGSPLHF. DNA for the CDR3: TGTGCCACCCTCCTTAGAACGGGGTCACCCCTCCACTTT.

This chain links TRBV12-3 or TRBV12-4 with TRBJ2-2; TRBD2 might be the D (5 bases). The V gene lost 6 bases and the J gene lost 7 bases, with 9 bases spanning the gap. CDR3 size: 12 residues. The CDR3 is CASSSGYGELFF. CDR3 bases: TGTGCCAGCAGCTCGGGGTACGGGGAGCTGTTTTTT.